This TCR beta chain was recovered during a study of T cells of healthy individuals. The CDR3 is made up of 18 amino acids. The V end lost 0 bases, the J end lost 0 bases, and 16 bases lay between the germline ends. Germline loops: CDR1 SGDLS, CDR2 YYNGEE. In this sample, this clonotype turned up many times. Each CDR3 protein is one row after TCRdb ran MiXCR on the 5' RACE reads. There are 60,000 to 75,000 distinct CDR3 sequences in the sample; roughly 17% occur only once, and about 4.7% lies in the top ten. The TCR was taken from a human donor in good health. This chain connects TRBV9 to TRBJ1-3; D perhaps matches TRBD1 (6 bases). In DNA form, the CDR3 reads TGTGCCAGCAGCGTAGGGGATATCGGGGGCTTCTCTGGAAACACCATATATTTT. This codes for CASSVGDIGGFSGNTIYF.